This TCR beta chain was recorded in a study of cytomegalovirus exposure and HLA in healthy donors. Overall study findings and caveats: Sequencing likely caused a cluster of highly shared sequence variants. TCR beta sequences reportedly predicted most subjects' HLA-A and HLA-B alleles accurately. A later analysis reportedly identified an Asian-associated ancestry cluster as carrying fewer N-insertions than the roughly 700-donor mean.

Donors likely had unrecorded immune exposures despite being nominally healthy when sampled. Unmatched junction bases numbered 9, after V lost 5 bases and J lost 6 bases. The CDR3 runs to 15 residues. CDR1 and CDR2 (germline): LNHDA, SQIVND (reference sequence). The PCR ran on 60 Vbeta and 13 Jbeta primers. Only in-frame clones appear in the TCRdb table, and some are missing; sequencing was by immunoSEQ multiplex PCR. The table lists 120,000 or so clones, less than 90% of them singletons. In regard to this clone: Its specificity is not known.

J is TRBJ2-3 and V is TRBV19, with 9 bases identical to TRBD2. The sequenced material came from PBMCs. This TCR was sampled from a man aged 45-65 years in good health and CMV-seronegative. CDR3 DNA: TGTGCCAGTAGTGCTCAGGGACTAGCAGGGGATACGCAGTATTTT. This gives the protein CASSAQGLAGDTQYF.